The clone carrying this T cell receptor beta chain appeared a few times. Its target is unknown. TCRdb reanalysed the 5' RACE reads using MiXCR and keeps one entry per CDR3 protein. The profile covers roughly 670,000 distinct CDR3 sequences, with 15% to 20% appearing a single time and around 19% taken by the ten largest. The record originates from a study of CD8 T cells in ankylosing spondylitis. The study, taken as a whole, reports: Among TCR beta sequences, a motif of roughly 8 highly homologous variants appeared characteristic of ankylosing spondylitis blood.

V was trimmed by 5 bases and J by 4 bases, leaving 17 bases between them. The CDR3 totals 15 residues. Germline V gene data show CDR1 as MNHNS and CDR2 as SASEGT. The chain uses TRBV6-1 and TRBJ1-1; D perhaps matches TRBD1 (5 bases). The sample consisted of blood, either unsorted or a sorted T cell fraction (not recorded which). This receptor was taken from a male donor with ankylosing spondylitis. The CDR3 bases are TGTGCCAGCAGTATCAGATCATGGGGGGGCACTGAAGCTTTCTTT. Translation gives CASSIRSWGGTEAFF.